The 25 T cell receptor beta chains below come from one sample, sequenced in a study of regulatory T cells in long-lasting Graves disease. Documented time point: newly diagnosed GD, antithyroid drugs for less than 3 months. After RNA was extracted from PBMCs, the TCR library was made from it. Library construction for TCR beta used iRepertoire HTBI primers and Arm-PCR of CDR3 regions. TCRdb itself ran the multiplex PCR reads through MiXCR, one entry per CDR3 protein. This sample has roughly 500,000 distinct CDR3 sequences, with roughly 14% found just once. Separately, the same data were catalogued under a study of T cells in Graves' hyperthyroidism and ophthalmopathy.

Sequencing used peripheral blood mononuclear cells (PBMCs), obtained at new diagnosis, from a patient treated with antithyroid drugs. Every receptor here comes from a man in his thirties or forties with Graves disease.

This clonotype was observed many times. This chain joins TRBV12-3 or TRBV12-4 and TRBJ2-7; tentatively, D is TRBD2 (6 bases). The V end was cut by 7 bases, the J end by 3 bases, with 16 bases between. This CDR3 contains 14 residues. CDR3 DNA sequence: TGTGCCAGCACCGCGGGACTCGACCTCTACGAGCAGTACTTC. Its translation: CASTAGLDLYEQYF.

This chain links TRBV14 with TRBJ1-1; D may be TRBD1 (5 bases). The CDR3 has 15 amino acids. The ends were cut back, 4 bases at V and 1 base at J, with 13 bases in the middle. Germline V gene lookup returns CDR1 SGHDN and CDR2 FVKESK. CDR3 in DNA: TGTGCCAGCAGCCCCGTGTTCGGGGCGAACACTGAAGCTTTCTTT. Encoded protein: CASSPVFGANTEAFF.

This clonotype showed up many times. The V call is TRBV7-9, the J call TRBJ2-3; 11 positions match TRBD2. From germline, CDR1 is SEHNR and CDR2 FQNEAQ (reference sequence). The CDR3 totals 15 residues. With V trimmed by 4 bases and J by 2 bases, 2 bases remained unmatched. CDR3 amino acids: CASSSTSGDTDTQYF. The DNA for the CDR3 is TGTGCCAGCAGCTCGACTAGCGGGGACACAGATACGCAGTATTTT.

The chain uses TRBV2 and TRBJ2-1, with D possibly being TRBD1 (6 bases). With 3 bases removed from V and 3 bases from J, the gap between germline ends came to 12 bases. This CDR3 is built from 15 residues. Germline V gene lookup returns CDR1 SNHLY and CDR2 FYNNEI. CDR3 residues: CASSDAGTNYNEQFF. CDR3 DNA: TGTGCCAGCAGTGACGCCGGGACAAACTACAATGAGCAGTTCTTC.

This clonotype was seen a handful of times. The CDR3 nucleotides read TGTGCCAGCAGCGTAGGGGGACTAGCCGCGAACACCGGGGAGCTGTTTTTT. Translation: CASSVGGLAANTGELFF. The chain is built from TRBV9 and TRBJ2-2, with 9 bases that match TRBD2. CDR1 and CDR2 from the germline V gene are SGDLS and YYNGEE. The V segment lost 0 bases and the J segment 0 bases; nucleotides outside the gene matches: 3. This CDR3 region has 17 residues.

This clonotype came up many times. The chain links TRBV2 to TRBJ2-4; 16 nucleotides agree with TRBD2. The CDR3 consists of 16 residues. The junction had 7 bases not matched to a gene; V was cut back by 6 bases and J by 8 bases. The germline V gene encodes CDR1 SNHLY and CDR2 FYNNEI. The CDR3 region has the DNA TGTGCCAGCAGACCGGGACTAGCGGGAGGGGGGGACATTCAGTACTTC. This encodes CASRPGLAGGGDIQYF.

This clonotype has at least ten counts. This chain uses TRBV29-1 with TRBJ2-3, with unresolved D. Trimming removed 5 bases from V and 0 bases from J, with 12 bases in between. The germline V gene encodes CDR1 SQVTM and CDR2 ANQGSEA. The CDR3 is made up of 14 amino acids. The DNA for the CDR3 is TGCAGCGTTAGACTCCTACAAAGCACAGATACGCAGTATTTT. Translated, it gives CSVRLLQSTDTQYF.

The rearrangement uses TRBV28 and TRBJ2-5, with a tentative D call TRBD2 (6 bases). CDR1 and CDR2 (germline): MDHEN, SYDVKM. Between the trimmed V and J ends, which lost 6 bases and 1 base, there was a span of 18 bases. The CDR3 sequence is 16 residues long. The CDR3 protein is CASSPTGIAAQETQYF. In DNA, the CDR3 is TGTGCCAGCAGCCCTACGGGGATAGCGGCCCAAGAGACCCAGTACTTC.

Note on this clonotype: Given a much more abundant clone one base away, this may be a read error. CDR3 coding DNA: TGCGCCAGCAGCCAATTAGGAGGGACCGCCTCCTACGAGCAGTACTTC. It yields the protein CASSQLGGTASYEQYF. The V call is TRBV5-1, the J call TRBJ2-1; a possible D gene is TRBD2 (6 bases). The DNA end favors TRBJ2-7, so the J call may be wrong. CDR3 size: 16 residues. Germline CDR1 and CDR2: SGHRS and YFSETQ.

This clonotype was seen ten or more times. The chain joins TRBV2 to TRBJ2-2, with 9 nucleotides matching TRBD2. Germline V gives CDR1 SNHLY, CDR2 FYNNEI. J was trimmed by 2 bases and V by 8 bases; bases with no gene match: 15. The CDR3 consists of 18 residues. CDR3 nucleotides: TGTGCCAGCTCTGGGGGACTAGCTTTAACTCTAAACACCGGGGAGCTGTTTTTT. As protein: CASSGGLALTLNTGELFF.

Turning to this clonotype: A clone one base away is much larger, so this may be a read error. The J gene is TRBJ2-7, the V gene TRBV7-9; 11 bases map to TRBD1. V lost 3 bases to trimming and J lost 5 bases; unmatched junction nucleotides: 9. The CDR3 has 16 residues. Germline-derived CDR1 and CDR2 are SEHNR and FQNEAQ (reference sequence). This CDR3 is CASSLGDRGVTDEQYF. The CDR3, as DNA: TGTGCCAGCAGCTTGGGGGACAGGGGGGTAACCGACGAGCAGTACTTC.

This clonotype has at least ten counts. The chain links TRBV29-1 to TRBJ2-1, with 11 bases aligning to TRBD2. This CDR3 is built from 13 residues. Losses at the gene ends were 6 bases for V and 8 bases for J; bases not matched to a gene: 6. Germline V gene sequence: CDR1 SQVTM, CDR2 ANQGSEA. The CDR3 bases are TGCAGCGTCCCTCTAGCGGGAGGCTATGAGCAGTTCTTC. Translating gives CSVPLAGGYEQFF.

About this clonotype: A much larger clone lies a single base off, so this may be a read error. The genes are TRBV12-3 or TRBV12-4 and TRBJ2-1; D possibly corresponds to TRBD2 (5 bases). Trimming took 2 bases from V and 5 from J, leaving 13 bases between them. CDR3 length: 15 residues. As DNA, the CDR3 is TGTGCCAGCAGTTTATATCCGGGATCCCACAATGAGCAGTTCTTC. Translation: CASSLYPGSHNEQFF.

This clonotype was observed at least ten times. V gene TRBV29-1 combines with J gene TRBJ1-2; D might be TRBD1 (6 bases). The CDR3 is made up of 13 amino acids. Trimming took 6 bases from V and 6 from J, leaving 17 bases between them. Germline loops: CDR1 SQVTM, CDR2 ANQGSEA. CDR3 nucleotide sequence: TGCAGCGTCCAATACGGACAGTTTCATGGCTACACCTTC. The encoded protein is CSVQYGQFHGYTF.

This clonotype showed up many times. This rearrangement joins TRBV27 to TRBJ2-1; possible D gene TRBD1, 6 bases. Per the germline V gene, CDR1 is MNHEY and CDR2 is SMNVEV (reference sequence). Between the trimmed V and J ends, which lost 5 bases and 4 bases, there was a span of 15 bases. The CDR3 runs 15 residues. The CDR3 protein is CASSPTGSGYNEQFF. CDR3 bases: TGTGCCAGCAGTCCTACAGGGTCGGGGTACAATGAGCAGTTCTTC.

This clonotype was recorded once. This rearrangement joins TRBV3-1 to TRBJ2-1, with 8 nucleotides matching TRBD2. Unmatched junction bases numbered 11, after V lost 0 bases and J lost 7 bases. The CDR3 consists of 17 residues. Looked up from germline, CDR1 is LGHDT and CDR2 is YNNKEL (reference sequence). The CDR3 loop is CASSQDLTGRAWNEQFF. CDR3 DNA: TGTGCCAGCAGCCAAGATCTTACCGGGAGGGCGTGGAATGAGCAGTTCTTC.

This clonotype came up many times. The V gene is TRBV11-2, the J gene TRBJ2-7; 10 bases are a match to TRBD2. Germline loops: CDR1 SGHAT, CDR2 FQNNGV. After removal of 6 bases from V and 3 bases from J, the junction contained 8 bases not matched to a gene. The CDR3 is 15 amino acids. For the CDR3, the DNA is TGTGCCAGCAGTTACCAACTAGCGGGAAACTACGAGCAGTACTTC. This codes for CASSYQLAGNYEQYF.

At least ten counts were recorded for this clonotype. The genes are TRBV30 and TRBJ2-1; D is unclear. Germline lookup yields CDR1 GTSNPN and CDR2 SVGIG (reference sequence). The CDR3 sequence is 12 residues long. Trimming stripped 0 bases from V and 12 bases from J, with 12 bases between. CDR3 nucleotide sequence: TGTGCCTGGAGTGTAGACCCGCCGGGGCAGTTCTTC. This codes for CAWSVDPPGQFF.

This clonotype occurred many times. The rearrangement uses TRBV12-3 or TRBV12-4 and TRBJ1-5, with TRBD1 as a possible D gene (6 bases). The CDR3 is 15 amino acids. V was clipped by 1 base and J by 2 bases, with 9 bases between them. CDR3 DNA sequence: TGTGCCAGCAGTTTAGGGGGGGCCGGCAATCAGCCCCAGCATTTT. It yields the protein CASSLGGAGNQPQHF.

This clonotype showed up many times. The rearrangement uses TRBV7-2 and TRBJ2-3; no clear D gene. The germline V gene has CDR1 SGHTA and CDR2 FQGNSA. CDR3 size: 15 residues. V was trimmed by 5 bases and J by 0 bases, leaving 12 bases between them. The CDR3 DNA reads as TGTGCCAGCAGCCTGGACGAAACTAGCACAGATACGCAGTATTTT. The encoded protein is CASSLDETSTDTQYF.

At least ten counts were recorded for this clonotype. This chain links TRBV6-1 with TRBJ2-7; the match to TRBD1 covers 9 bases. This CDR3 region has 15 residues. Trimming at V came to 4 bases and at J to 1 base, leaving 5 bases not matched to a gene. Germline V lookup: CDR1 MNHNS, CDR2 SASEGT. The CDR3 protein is CASSADRGRSYEQYF. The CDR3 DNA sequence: TGTGCCAGCAGTGCGGACAGGGGAAGGTCCTACGAGCAGTACTTC.

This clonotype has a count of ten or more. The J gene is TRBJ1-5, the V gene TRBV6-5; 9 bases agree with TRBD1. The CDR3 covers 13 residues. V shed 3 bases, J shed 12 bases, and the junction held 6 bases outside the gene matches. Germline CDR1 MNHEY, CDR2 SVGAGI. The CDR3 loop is CASSYISGQGQHF. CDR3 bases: TGTGCCAGCAGTTATATTTCGGGACAGGGCCAGCATTTT.

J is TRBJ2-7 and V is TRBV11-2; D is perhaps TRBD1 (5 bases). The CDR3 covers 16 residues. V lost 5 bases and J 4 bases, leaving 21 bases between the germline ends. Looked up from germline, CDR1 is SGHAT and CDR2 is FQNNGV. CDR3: CASSHVPVRGIYEQYF. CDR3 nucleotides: TGTGCCAGCAGCCATGTACCCGTTAGGGGAATTTACGAGCAGTACTTC. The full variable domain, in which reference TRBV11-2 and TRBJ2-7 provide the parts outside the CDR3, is EAGVAQSPRYKIIEKRQSVAFWCNPISGHATLYWYQQILGQGPKLLIQFQNNGVVDDSQLPKDRFSAERLKGVDSTLKIQPAKLEDSAVYLCASSHVPVRGIYEQYFGPGTRLTVT.

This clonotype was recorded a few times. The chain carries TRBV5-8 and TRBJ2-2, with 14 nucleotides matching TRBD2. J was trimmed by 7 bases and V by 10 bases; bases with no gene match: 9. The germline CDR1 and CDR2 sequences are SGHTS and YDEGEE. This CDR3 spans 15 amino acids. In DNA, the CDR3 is TGTGCCGGGGGACTAGCGGGAGCAAAGAACGGGGAGCTGTTTTTT. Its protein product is CAGGLAGAKNGELFF.

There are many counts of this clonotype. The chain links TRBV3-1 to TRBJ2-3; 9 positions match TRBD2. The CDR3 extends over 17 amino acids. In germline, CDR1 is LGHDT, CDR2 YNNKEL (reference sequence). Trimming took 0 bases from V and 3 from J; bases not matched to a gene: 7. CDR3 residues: CASSQDGLAGRTDTQYF. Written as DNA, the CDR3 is TGTGCCAGCAGCCAAGATGGTCTAGCGGGAAGGACAGATACGCAGTATTTT.